Listed here are 17 T cell receptor beta chains from one sample, sequenced in a study of response to subunit inactivated influenza vaccine. TCRdb itself ran the RT-PCR reads through MiXCR, one entry per CDR3 protein. The table includes fewer than 800,000 distinct CDR3 sequences, about 15% detected once. The sequencing here drew on PBMCs from blood, taken 12 days after vaccination. These TCRs come from a man aged 50 to 60 who received an inactivated influenza vaccine.

The rearrangement joins TRBV6-2 or TRBV6-3 to TRBJ2-7; the match to TRBD2 covers 12 bases. The V gene's germline CDR1 is MNHEY and CDR2 SVGEGT. CDR3 length: 17 amino acids. Unmatched junction bases numbered 5, after V lost 0 bases and J lost 2 bases. CDR3 residues: CASSYSTLAGGAYEQYF. CDR3 DNA sequence: TGTGCCAGCAGTTACTCGACGCTAGCGGGAGGGGCCTACGAGCAGTACTTC.

This clonotype was seen a single time. The chain carries TRBV19 and TRBJ2-7; D call uncertain. The V end was cut by 0 bases, the J end by 2 bases, with 8 bases between. The CDR3 consists of 14 residues. Germline V gives CDR1 LNHDA, CDR2 SQIVND (reference sequence). The CDR3 DNA reads TGTGCCAGTAGTATAGATCGGCAGACCTACGAGCAGTACTTC. It codes for CASSIDRQTYEQYF.

This clonotype was seen many times. The rearrangement joins TRBV29-1 to TRBJ2-3, with D possibly being TRBD2 (6 bases). Trimming took off 7 bases at V and 7 bases at J, with 18 bases between the two ends. This CDR3 has 13 amino acids. From germline, CDR1 is SQVTM and CDR2 ANQGSEA. CDR3 protein: CSGGTGRGNTQYF. CDR3 DNA sequence: TGCAGCGGCGGGACTGGCCGTGGGAATACGCAGTATTTT.

This clonotype was observed a handful of times. Written as DNA, the CDR3 is TGTGCCAGCAGTGCCACCGACAGTAAAGAGACCCAGTACTTC. Its translation is CASSATDSKETQYF. V and J are TRBV28 and TRBJ2-5; perhaps TRBD1 as D (5 bases). CDR1 and CDR2 (germline): MDHEN, SYDVKM. V lost 5 bases and J 3 bases, leaving 13 bases between the germline ends. CDR3 length: 14 residues.

This clonotype turned up a few times. The V gene is TRBV9, the J gene TRBJ1-2; D unresolved. This CDR3 has 12 amino acids. From germline, CDR1 is SGDLS and CDR2 YYNGEE. Trimming left V 0 bases short and J 8 bases short, with 8 bases between. DNA of the CDR3: TGTGCCAGCAGCGTAGATTTGGGGGGCTACACCTTC. Its protein product is CASSVDLGGYTF.

This chain joins TRBV20-1 and TRBJ2-1, with a possible D match to TRBD2 (6 bases). The CDR3 is 15 residues long. Germline loops: CDR1 DFQATT, CDR2 SNEGSKA (reference sequence). The V gene lost 5 bases and the J gene lost 1 base, with 15 bases spanning the gap. CDR3 in amino acids: CSAPRLVVSYNEQFF. The CDR3 DNA is TGCAGTGCTCCCCGACTAGTTGTATCCTACAATGAGCAGTTCTTC.

This clonotype occurred a few times. CDR3 nucleotides: TGTGCCAGCAGCTTGGATAGCGGGGGGCTGGGTACGCAGTATTTT. It translates to CASSLDSGGLGTQYF. This chain links TRBV7-2 with TRBJ2-3; the match to TRBD2 covers 10 bases. Germline trimming cut 3 bases from V and 8 bases from J; bases unmatched to any gene: 8. Germline CDR1 and CDR2: SGHTA and FQGNSA. The CDR3 is made up of 15 amino acids.

V and J are TRBV24-1 and TRBJ2-1; the match to TRBD1 covers 10 bases. This CDR3 contains 16 residues. After removal of 1 base from V and 4 bases from J, the junction contained 3 bases not matched to a gene. Germline lookup yields CDR1 KGHDR and CDR2 SFDVKD. The CDR3 coding sequence is TGTGCCACCAGTGATTTTCGGACAGGGGGTTACAATGAGCAGTTCTTC. Translation: CATSDFRTGGYNEQFF.

A few counts support this clonotype. The V and J genes are TRBV7-6 and TRBJ2-1; D not resolved. The V end lost 5 bases, the J end lost 0 bases, and 11 bases lay between the germline ends. CDR1 and CDR2 (germline): SGHVS, FNYEAQ. CDR3 length: 15 amino acids. DNA for the CDR3: TGTGCCAGCAGCCCAAACCCGAGCTCCTACAATGAGCAGTTCTTC. Amino acids: CASSPNPSSYNEQFF.

V usage is TRBV9 and J usage is TRBJ2-3; TRBD1 aligns across 7 bases. CDR1 is SGDLS and CDR2 is YYNGEE in the germline V gene. After removal of 0 bases from V and 2 bases from J, the junction contained 6 bases not matched to a gene. The CDR3 runs to 16 residues. The DNA of the CDR3 is TGTGCCAGCAGCGTAGGATCGGGACAGCCCACAGATACGCAGTATTTT. Protein sequence: CASSVGSGQPTDTQYF.

The J gene is TRBJ1-4, the V gene TRBV9, with TRBD1 as a possible D gene (5 bases). V was trimmed by 0 bases and J by 3 bases, leaving 12 bases between them. The germline CDR1 and CDR2 sequences are SGDLS and YYNGEE. There are 16 residues in the CDR3. This CDR3 reads CASSVDSGGSNEKLFF. The DNA of the CDR3 is TGTGCCAGCAGCGTAGACTCGGGGGGTTCTAATGAAAAACTGTTTTTT.

This clonotype was picked up a small number of times. The rearrangement links TRBV10-3 to TRBJ2-5, with a weak D call TRBD1 (5 bases). The CDR3 length is 12 residues. Germline V gene sequence: CDR1 ENHRY, CDR2 SYGVKD. V lost 4 bases, J lost 4 bases, and 7 bases lay in between. In DNA form, the CDR3 reads TGTGCCATCAGTGGAAGGGGAGAGACCCAGTACTTC. As protein: CAISGRGETQYF.

V and J are TRBV2 and TRBJ2-2; 11 bases agree with TRBD2. The CDR3 covers 17 residues. Losses at the gene ends were 1 base for V and 8 bases for J; bases not matched to a gene: 9. The germline V gene encodes CDR1 SNHLY and CDR2 FYNNEI. The CDR3 DNA reads as TGTGCCAGCAGTGAAGGACTAGCGGGGAGGCGGAGGGGGGAGCTGTTTTTT. Its translation is CASSEGLAGRRRGELFF.

This clonotype was picked up a small number of times. The genes are TRBV7-2 and TRBJ1-4; no reliable D call. The CDR3 totals 13 residues. V was trimmed by 5 bases and J by 12 bases, leaving 16 bases between them. Germline CDR1 is SGHTA and CDR2 is FQGNSA. In nucleotides, the CDR3 is TGTGCCAGCAGCCTCGACCTTAGCCTGGAACTGTTTTTT. Translating gives CASSLDLSLELFF.

The rearrangement uses TRBV20-1 and TRBJ1-4; 9 nucleotides align to TRBD1. This CDR3 comprises 14 residues. Germline loops: CDR1 DFQATT, CDR2 SNEGSKA (reference sequence). V gave up 2 bases and J gave up 5 bases; unmatched junction bases: 3. The CDR3 loop is CSARLQGANEKLFF. The CDR3 DNA is TGCAGTGCTAGACTACAGGGGGCAAATGAAAAACTGTTTTTT.

This clonotype has only a few counts. This chain joins TRBV11-2 and TRBJ2-7; D remains unclear. Trimming took off 5 bases at V and 0 bases at J, with 8 bases between the two ends. CDR3 length: 13 amino acids. Germline CDR1 is SGHAT and CDR2 is FQNNGV. CDR3: CASSAQSSYEQYF. The DNA of the CDR3 is TGTGCCAGCAGCGCACAGAGCTCCTACGAGCAGTACTTC.

Concerning this clonotype itself: It may be a read error: a sequence one base away is much more abundant. This chain connects TRBV30 to TRBJ2-7; 8 bases line up with TRBD1. V shed 0 bases, J shed 2 bases, and the junction held 0 bases outside the gene matches. This CDR3 has 13 amino acids. Germline CDR1 GTSNPN, CDR2 SVGIG (reference sequence). The CDR3 reads CAWSVGQAYEQYF. Written as DNA, the CDR3 is TGTGCCTGGAGTGTGGGACAGGCCTACGAGCAGTACTTC.